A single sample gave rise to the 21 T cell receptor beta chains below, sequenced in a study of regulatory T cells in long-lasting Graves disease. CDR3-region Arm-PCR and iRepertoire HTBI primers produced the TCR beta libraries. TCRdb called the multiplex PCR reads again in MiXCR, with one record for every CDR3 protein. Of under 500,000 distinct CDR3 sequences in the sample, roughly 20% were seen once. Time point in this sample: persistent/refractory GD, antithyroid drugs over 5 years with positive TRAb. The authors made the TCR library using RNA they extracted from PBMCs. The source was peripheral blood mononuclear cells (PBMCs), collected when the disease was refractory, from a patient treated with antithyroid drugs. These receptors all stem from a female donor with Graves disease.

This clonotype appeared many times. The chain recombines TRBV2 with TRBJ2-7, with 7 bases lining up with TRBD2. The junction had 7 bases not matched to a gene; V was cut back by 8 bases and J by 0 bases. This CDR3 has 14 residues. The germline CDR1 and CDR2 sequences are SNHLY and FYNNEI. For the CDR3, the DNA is TGTGCCAGCGGGGGGGGACGGACCTCCTACGAGCAGTACTTC. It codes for CASGGGRTSYEQYF.

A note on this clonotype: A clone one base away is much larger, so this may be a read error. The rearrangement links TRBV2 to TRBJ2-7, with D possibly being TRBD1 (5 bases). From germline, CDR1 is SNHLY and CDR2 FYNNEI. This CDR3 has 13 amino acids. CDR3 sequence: CASREDTAYGQYF. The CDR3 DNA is TGTGCCAGCAGAGAGGACACTGCCTACGGGCAGTACTTC.

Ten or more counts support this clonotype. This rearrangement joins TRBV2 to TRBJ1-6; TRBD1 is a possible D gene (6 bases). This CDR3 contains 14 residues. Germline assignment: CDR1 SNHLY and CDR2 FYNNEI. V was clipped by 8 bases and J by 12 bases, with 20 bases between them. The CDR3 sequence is CASGEGGKLGPLHF. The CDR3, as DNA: TGTGCCAGCGGGGAAGGGGGAAAACTTGGACCCCTCCACTTT.

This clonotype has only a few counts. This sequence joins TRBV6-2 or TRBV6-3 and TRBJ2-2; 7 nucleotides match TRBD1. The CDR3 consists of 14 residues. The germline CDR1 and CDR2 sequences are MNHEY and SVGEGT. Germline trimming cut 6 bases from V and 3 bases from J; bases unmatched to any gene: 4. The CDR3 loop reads CASRGQKYTGELFF. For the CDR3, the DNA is TGTGCCAGCAGGGGACAGAAATACACCGGGGAGCTGTTTTTT.

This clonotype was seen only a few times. CDR3 coding DNA: TGTGCCAGTAGTATTGGAGGACAGGGGGGGAACACTGAAGCTTTCTTT. Its protein product is CASSIGGQGGNTEAFF. The rearrangement uses TRBV19 and TRBJ1-1; 10 bases match TRBD1. J lost 1 base, V lost 3 bases, and 5 bases had no gene match. Germline V gives CDR1 LNHDA, CDR2 SQIVND (reference sequence). The CDR3 has 16 residues. The whole variable domain, filled in from reference TRBV19 and TRBJ1-1, reads DGGITQSPKYLFRKEGQNVTLSCEQNLNHDAMYWYRQDPGQGLRLIYYSQIVNDFQKGDIAEGYSVSREKKESFPLTVTSAQKNPTAFYLCASSIGGQGGNTEAFFGQGTRLTVV.

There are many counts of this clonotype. The CDR3 region has the DNA TGTGCCAGCAGTAGACGACAGGGATATGGCTACACCTTC. Its translation is CASSRRQGYGYTF. The chain uses TRBV12-3 or TRBV12-4 and TRBJ1-2, with TRBD1 matching over 7 bases. There are 13 residues in the CDR3. V lost 5 bases and J lost 5; bases outside the gene matches: 5.

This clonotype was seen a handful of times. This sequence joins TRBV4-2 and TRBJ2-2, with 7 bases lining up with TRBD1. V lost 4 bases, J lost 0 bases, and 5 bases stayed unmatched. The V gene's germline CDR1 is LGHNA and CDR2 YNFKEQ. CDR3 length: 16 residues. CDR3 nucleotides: TGTGCCAGCAGCCTACGGGACAGCTCGAACACCGGGGAGCTGTTTTTT. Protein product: CASSLRDSSNTGELFF.

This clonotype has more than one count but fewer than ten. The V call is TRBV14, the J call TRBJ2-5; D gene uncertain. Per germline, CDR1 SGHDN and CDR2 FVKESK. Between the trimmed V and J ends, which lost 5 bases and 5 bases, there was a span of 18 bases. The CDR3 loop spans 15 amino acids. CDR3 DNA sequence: TGTGCCAGCAGCAGAGGCGGCTCCCCGTGGGAGACCCAGTACTTC. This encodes CASSRGGSPWETQYF. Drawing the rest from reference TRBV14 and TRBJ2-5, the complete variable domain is EAGVTQFPSHSVIEKGQTVTLRCDPISGHDNLYWYRRVMGKEIKFLLHFVKESKQDESGMPNNRFLAERTGGTYSTLKVQPAELEDSGVYFCASSRGGSPWETQYFGPGTRLLVL.

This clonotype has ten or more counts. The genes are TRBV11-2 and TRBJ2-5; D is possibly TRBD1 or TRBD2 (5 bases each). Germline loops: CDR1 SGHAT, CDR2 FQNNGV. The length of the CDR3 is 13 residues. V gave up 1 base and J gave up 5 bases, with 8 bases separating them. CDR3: CASSLGGEETQYF. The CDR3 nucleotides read TGTGCCAGCAGCTTAGGAGGGGAGGAGACCCAGTACTTC. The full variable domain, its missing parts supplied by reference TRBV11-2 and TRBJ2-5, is EAGVAQSPRYKIIEKRQSVAFWCNPISGHATLYWYQQILGQGPKLLIQFQNNGVVDDSQLPKDRFSAERLKGVDSTLKIQPAKLEDSAVYLCASSLGGEETQYFGPGTRLLVL.

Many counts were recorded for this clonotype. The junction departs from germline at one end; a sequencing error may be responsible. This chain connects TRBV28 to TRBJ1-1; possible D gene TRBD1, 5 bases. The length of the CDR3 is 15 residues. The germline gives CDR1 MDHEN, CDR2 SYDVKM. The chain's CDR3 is CASRPSGIRGTEASF. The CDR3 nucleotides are TGTGCCAGCAGACCGTCAGGAATAAGAGGGACTGAAGCTTCCTTT.

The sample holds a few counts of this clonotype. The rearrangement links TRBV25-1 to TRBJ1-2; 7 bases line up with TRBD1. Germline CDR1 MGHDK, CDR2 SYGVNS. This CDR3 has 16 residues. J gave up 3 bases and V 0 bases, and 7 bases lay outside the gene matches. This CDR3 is CASSEYEEGAYYGYTF. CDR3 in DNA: TGTGCCAGCAGTGAATACGAAGAGGGGGCTTACTATGGCTACACCTTC.

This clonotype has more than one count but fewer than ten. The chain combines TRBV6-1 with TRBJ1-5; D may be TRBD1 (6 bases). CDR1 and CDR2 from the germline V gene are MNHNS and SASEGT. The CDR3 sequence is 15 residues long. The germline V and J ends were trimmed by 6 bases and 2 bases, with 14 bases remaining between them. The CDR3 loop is CASSQGIVGNQPQHF. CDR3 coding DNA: TGTGCCAGCAGCCAGGGGATAGTGGGCAATCAGCCCCAGCATTTT.

The CDR3: CASNEREITGELFF. CDR3 in DNA: TGTGCCAGCAATGAGCGGGAGATCACCGGGGAGCTGTTTTTT. The chain carries TRBV2 and TRBJ2-2; TRBD2 matches 8 bases. This CDR3 is 14 amino acids long. The V and J ends lost 7 bases and 4 bases, in that order; junction bases with no gene match: 5. Germline lookup yields CDR1 SNHLY and CDR2 FYNNEI.

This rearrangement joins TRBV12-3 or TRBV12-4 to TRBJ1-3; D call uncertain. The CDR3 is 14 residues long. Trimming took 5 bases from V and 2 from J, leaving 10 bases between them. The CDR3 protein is CASSLETAGNTIYF. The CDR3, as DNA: TGTGCCAGCAGTCTCGAGACCGCTGGAAACACCATATATTTT.

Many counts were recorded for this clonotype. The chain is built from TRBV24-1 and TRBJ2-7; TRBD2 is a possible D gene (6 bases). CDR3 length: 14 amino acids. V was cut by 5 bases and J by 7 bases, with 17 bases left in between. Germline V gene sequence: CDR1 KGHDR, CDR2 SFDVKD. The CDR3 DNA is TGTGCCACCAGTGGGGGGTCCTCGAGCGGGGAGCAGTACTTC. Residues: CATSGGSSSGEQYF.

The CDR3 sequence: CASRPPVGQGGEKLFF. Written as DNA, the CDR3 is TGTGCCAGCAGACCACCGGTGGGACAGGGGGGTGAAAAACTGTTTTTT. The rearrangement uses TRBV6-1 and TRBJ1-4, with TRBD1 identical over 11 bases. The CDR3 contains 16 residues. V shed 6 bases, J shed 7 bases, and the junction held 10 bases outside the gene matches. Germline CDR1 is MNHNS and CDR2 is SASEGT.

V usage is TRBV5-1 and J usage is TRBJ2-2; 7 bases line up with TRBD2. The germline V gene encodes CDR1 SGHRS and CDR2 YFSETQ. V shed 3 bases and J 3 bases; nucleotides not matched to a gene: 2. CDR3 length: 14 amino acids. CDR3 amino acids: CASSSTSYTGELFF. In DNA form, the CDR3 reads TGCGCCAGCAGCTCGACTAGCTACACCGGGGAGCTGTTTTTT.

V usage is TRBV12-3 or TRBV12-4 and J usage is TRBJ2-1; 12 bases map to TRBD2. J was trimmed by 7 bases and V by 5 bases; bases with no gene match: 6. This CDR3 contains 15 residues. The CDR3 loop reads CASSKTSGSSNEQFF. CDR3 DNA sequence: TGTGCCAGCAGTAAGACTAGCGGGAGCTCAAATGAGCAGTTCTTC.

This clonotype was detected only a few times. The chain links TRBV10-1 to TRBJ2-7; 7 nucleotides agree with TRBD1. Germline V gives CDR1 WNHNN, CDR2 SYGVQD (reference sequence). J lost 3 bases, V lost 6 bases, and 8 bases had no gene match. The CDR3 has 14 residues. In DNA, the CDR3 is TGCGCCAGCAGGAACAGGGGCCTTATCTACGAGCAGTACTTC. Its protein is CASRNRGLIYEQYF.

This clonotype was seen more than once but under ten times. The CDR3 spells CASSLLAGHEQYF. CDR3 DNA: TGCGCCAGCAGCTTGTTAGCAGGGCACGAGCAGTACTTC. The rearrangement uses TRBV5-1 and TRBJ2-7; D might be TRBD1 (5 bases). Trimming removed 1 base at V and 5 bases at J, with 10 bases between. This CDR3 has 13 residues. Germline CDR1 SGHRS, CDR2 YFSETQ.

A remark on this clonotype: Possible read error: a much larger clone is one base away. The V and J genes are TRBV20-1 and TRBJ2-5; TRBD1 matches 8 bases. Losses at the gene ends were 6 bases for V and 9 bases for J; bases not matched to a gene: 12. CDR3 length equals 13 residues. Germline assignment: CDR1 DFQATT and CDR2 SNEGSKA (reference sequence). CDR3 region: CSAARQGSEAQYF. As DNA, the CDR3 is TGCAGTGCCGCTAGACAGGGGAGCGAGGCCCAGTACTTC.